This is a list of T cell receptor beta chains from one sample in a study of cytomegalovirus exposure and HLA in healthy donors. Method: immunoSEQ multiplex PCR; TCRdb's copy keeps in-frame clones and lacks some. The top ten clones hold roughly 1.9% of a sample with roughly 130,000 clones, approximately 80% of them seen once. Sequenced: PBMCs. Receptor source: a middle-aged woman in good health and CMV-seronegative. The CDR3 runs from the conserved cysteine through the conserved F or W. Fields, in order: CDR3 protein, CDR3 DNA, J gene, clone size, D gene, V gene. A D gene is named only where the DNA matches it firmly. Size values are once, few and many counts, or a class for expanded clones, and some rows have none.

CDR3 protein: CAWSGQARELFF
CDR3 DNA: TGTGCCTGGAGCGGACAGGCCCGGGAGCTGTTTTTT
J gene: TRBJ2-2
clone size: -
D gene: TRBD1
V gene: TRBV30

CDR3 protein: CASTGLAGGEQFF
CDR3 DNA: TGTGCCAGCACCGGACTAGCGGGGGGCGAGCAGTTCTTC
J gene: TRBJ2-1
clone size: -
D gene: TRBD2
V gene: TRBV2

CDR3 protein: CASSYRTASSYEQYF
CDR3 DNA: TGTGCCAGCAGTTACCGGACTGCCAGCTCCTACGAGCAGTACTTC
J gene: TRBJ2-7
clone size: -
D gene: -
V gene: TRBV27

CDR3 protein: CASSTQGYNSPLHF
CDR3 DNA: TGTGCCAGTAGTACCCAGGGGTATAATTCACCCCTCCACTTT
J gene: TRBJ1-6
clone size: -
D gene: -
V gene: TRBV19

CDR3 protein: CASTNKRTGKPQHF
CDR3 DNA: TGCGCCAGCACCAATAAACGGACAGGGAAGCCCCAGCATTTT
J gene: TRBJ1-5
clone size: -
D gene: TRBD1
V gene: TRBV5-1

CDR3 protein: CASSFSATNEKLFF
CDR3 DNA: TGTGCCAGCAGCTTTTCCGCGACTAATGAAAAACTGTTTTTT
J gene: TRBJ1-4
clone size: -
D gene: -
V gene: TRBV7-9

CDR3 protein: CASSSRQSPNTGELFF
CDR3 DNA: TGTGCCAGCAGCTCCCGACAGTCCCCAAACACCGGGGAGCTGTTTTTT
J gene: TRBJ2-2
clone size: many
D gene: -
V gene: TRBV7-8

CDR3 protein: CASSKQGMNTEAFF
CDR3 DNA: TGTGCCAGCAGCAAACAGGGGATGAACACTGAAGCTTTCTTT
J gene: TRBJ1-1
clone size: -
D gene: TRBD1
V gene: TRBV5-5

CDR3 protein: CASSQDGNFDEQFF
CDR3 DNA: TGTGCCAGCAGCCAAGACGGGAATTTTGATGAGCAGTTCTTC
J gene: TRBJ2-1
clone size: few
D gene: -
V gene: TRBV14

CDR3 protein: CATSPQGNYGYTF
CDR3 DNA: TGTGCCACCAGCCCACAGGGGAACTATGGCTACACCTTC
J gene: TRBJ1-2
clone size: -
D gene: TRBD1
V gene: TRBV15

CDR3 protein: CASSVVAGGPTSTDTQYF
CDR3 DNA: TGTGCCAGCAGCGTAGTGGCGGGAGGCCCGACTAGCACAGATACGCAGTATTTT
J gene: TRBJ2-3
clone size: -
D gene: TRBD2
V gene: TRBV9

CDR3 protein: CASSASGGARGNIQYF
CDR3 DNA: TGTGCCAGCAGTGCTAGCGGGGGGGCCCGGGGAAACATTCAGTACTTC
J gene: TRBJ2-4
clone size: -
D gene: TRBD2
V gene: TRBV28

CDR3 protein: CASSRGQEVYEQYF
CDR3 DNA: TGTGCCAGTAGTAGGGGACAGGAGGTCTACGAGCAGTACTTC
J gene: TRBJ2-7
clone size: -
D gene: TRBD1
V gene: TRBV19